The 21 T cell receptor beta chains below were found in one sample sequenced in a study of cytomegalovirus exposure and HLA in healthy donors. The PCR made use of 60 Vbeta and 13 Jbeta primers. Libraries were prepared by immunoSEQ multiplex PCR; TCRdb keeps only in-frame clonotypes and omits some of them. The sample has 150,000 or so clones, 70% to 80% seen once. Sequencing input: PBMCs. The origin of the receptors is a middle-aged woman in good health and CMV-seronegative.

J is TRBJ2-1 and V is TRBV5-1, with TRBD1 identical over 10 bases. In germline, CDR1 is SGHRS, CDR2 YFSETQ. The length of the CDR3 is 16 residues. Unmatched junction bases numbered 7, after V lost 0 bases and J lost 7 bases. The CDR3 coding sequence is TGCGCCAGCAGCTTGGTAGGACAGGGGGTTGGAAATGAGCAGTTCTTC. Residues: CASSLVGQGVGNEQFF. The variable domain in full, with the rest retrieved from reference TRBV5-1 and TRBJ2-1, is KAGVTQTPRYLIKTRGQQVTLSCSPISGHRSVSWYQQTPGQGLQFLFEYFSETQRNKGNFPGRFSGRQFSNSRSEMNVSTLELGDSALYLCASSLVGQGVGNEQFFGPGTRLTVL.

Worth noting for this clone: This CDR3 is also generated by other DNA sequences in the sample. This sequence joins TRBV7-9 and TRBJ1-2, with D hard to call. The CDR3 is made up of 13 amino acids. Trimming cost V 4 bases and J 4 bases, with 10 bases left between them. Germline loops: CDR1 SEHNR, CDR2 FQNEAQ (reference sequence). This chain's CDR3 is CASSSDTFYGYTF. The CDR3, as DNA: TGTGCCAGCAGCTCTGACACCTTCTATGGCTACACCTTC.

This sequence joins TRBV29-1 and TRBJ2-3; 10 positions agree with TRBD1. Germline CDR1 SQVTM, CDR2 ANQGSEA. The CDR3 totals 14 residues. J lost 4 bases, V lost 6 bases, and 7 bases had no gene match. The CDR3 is CSVVTGTGADTQYF. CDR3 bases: TGCAGCGTCGTCACCGGGACAGGGGCAGATACGCAGTATTTT.

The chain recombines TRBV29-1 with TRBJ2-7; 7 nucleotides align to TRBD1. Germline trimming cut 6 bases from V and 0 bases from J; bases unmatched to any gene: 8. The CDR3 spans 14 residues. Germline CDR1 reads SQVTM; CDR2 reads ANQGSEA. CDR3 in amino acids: CSVSGTDSSYEQYF. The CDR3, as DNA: TGCAGCGTATCCGGGACAGACTCCTCCTACGAGCAGTACTTC.

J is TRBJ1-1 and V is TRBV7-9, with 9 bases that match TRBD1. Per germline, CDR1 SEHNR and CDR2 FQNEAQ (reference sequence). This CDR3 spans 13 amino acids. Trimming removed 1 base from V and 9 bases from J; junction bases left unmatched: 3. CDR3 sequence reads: CASSLVGQGQAFF. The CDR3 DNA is TGTGCCAGCAGCTTAGTGGGACAGGGCCAAGCTTTCTTT.

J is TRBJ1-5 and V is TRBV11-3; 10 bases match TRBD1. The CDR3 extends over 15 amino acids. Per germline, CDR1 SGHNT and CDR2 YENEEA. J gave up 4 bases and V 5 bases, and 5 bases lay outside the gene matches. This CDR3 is CASSPGQGKNQPQHF. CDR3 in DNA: TGTGCCAGCAGCCCGGGACAGGGGAAGAATCAGCCCCAGCATTTT.

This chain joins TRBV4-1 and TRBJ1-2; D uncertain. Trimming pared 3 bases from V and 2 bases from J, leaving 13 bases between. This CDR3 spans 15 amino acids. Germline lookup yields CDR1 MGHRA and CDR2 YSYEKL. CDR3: CASSQGSGLNYGYTF. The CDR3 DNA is TGCGCCAGCAGCCAGGGCTCAGGACTGAACTATGGCTACACCTTC.

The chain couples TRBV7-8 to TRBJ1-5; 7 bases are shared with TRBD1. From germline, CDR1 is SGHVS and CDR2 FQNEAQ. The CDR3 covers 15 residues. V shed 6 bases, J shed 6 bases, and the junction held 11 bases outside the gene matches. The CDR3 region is CASSQGQQGTQPQHF. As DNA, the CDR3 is TGTGCCAGCAGTCAGGGACAGCAAGGCACTCAGCCCCAGCATTTT.

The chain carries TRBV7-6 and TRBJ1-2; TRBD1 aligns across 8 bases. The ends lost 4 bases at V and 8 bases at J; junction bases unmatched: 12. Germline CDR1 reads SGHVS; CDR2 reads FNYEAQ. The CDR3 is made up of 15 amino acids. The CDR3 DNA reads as TGTGCCAGCAGCTCCGGGACAGGAATAGGTTGGGGCTACACCTTC. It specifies CASSSGTGIGWGYTF.

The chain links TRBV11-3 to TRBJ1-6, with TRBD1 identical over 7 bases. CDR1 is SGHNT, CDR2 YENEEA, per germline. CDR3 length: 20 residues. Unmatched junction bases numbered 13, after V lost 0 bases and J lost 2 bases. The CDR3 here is CASSLEGATGKGAYNSPLHF. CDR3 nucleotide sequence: TGTGCCAGCAGCTTAGAGGGGGCGACAGGGAAGGGCGCCTATAATTCACCCCTCCACTTT.

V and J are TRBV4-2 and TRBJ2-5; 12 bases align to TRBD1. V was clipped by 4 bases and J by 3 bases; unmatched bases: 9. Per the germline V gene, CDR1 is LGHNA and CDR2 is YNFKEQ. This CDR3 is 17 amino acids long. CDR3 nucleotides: TGTGCCAGCAGCCGAGGGACAGGGGGCCGTGCTAAAGAGACCCAGTACTTC. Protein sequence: CASSRGTGGRAKETQYF.

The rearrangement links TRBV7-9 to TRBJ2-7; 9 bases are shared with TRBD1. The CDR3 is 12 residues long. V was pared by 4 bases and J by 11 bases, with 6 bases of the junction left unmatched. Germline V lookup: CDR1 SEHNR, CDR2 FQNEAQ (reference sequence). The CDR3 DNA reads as TGTGCCAGCAGCTGGGACAGGGAAACGGAGTACTTC. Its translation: CASSWDRETEYF.

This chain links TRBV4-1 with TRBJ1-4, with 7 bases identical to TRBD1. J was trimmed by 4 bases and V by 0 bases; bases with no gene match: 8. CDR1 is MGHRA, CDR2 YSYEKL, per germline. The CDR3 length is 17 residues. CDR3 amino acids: CASSQEIGGALNEKLFF. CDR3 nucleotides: TGCGCCAGCAGCCAAGAGATAGGGGGCGCCCTTAATGAAAAACTGTTTTTT.

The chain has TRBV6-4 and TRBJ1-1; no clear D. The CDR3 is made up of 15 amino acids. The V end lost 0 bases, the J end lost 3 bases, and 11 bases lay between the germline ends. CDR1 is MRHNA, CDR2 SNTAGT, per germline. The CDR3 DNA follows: TGTGCCAGCAGTGACTCGATTCTCGGGGACACTGAAGCTTTCTTT. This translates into CASSDSILGDTEAFF.

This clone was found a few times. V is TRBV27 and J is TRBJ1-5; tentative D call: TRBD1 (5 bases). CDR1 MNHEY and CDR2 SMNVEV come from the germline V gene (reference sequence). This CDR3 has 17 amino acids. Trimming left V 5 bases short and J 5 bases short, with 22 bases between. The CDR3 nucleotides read TGTGCCAGCAGTCCCACCCCTCTGTCAGGGTTGGATCAGCCCCAGCATTTT. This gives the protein CASSPTPLSGLDQPQHF.

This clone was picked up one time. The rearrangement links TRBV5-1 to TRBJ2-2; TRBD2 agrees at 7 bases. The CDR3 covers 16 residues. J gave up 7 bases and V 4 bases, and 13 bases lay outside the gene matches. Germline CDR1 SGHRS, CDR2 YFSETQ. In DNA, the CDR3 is TGCGCCAGCAGCGGCCTAACGGGAGGCTCAGTCGGGGAGCTGTTTTTT. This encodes CASSGLTGGSVGELFF.

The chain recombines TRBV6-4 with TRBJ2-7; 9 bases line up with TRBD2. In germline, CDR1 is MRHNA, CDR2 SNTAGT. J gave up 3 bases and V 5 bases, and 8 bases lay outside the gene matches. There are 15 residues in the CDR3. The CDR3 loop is CASSPSGTSSYEQYF. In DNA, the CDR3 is TGTGCCAGCAGTCCGTCCGGGACTAGCAGCTACGAGCAGTACTTC.

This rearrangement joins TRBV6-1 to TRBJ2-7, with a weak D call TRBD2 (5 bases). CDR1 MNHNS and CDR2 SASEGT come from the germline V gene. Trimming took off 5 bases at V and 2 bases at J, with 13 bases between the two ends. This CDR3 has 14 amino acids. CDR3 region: CASSRGHGPYEQYF. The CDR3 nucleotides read TGTGCCAGCAGTAGAGGGCACGGACCCTACGAGCAGTACTTC.

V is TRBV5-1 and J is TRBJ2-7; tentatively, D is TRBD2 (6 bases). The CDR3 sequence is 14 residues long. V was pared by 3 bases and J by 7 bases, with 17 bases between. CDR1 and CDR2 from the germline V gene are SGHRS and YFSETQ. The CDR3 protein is CASSSLGGPEEQYF. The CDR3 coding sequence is TGCGCCAGCAGCTCTTTAGGAGGGCCGGAAGAGCAGTACTTC.

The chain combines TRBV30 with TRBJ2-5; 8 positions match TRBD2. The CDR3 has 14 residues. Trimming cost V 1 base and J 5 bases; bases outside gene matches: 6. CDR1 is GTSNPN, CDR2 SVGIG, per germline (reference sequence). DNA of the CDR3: TGTGCCTGGAGTGCGGGAGGGCCTTCGGAGACCCAGTACTTC. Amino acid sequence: CAWSAGGPSETQYF.

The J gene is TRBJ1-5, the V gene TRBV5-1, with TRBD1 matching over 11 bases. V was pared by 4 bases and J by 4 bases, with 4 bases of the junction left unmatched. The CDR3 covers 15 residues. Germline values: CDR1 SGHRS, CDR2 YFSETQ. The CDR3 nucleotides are TGCGCCAGCAGCACAGGACAGGGGGCAAATCAGCCCCAGCATTTT. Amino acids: CASSTGQGANQPQHF.